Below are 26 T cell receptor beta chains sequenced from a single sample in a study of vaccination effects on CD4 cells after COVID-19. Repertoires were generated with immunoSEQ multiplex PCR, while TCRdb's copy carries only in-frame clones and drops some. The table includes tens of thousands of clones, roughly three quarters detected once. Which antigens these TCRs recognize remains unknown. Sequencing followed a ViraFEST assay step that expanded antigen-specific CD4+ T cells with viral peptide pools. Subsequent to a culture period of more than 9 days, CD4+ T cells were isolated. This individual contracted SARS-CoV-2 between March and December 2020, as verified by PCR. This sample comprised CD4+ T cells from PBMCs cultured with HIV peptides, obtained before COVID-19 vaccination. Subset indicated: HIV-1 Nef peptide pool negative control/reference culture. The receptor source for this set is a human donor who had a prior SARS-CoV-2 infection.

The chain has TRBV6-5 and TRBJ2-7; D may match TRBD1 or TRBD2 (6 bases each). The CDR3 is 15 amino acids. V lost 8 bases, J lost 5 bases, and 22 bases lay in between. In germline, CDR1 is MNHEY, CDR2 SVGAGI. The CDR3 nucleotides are TGTGCCAGCCAGCCGGGAGAACAGGGAAGAAACGAGCAGTACTTC. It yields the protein CASQPGEQGRNEQYF.

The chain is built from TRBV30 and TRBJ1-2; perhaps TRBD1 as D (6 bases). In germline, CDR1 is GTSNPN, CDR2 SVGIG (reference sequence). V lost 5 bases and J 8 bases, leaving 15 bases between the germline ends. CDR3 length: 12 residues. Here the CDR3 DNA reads TGTGCCTGGGGGGACACAGGGAACGGCTACACCTTC. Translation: CAWGDTGNGYTF.

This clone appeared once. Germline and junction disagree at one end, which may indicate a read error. Here the CDR3 reads CSARASGTAFF. The CDR3 bases are TGCAGTGCTAGAGCATCTGGGACAGCCTTTTTT. The V and J genes are TRBV20-1 and TRBJ1-6; 7 nucleotides line up with TRBD1. The V gene's germline CDR1 is DFQATT and CDR2 SNEGSKA (reference sequence). The CDR3 covers 11 residues.

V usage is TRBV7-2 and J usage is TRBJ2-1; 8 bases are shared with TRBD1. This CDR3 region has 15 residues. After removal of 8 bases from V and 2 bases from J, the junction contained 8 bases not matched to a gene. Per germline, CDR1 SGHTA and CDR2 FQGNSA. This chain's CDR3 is CASRTGSFPYNEQFF. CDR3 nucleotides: TGTGCCAGCCGGACAGGGTCGTTCCCCTACAATGAGCAGTTCTTC.

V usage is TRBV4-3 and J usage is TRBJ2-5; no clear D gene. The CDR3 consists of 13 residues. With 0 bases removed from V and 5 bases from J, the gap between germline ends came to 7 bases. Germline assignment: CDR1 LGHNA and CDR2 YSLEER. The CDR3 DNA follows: TGCGCCAGCAGCCAAGATTTTGGGGAGACCCAGTACTTC. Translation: CASSQDFGETQYF.

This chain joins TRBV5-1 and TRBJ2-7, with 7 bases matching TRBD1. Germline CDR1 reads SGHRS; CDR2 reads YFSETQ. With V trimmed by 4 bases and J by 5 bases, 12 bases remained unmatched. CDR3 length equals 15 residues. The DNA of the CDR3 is TGCGCCAGCAGCATGAGTGCAGGGGGTTTGAACGAGCAGTACTTC. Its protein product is CASSMSAGGLNEQYF.

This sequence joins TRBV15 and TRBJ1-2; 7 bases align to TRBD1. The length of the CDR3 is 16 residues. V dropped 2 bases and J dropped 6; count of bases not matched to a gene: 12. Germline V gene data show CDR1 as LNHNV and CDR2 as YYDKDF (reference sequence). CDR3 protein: CATSRRGQGSHDGYTF. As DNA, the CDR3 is TGTGCCACCAGCAGAAGGGGGCAGGGGAGTCATGATGGCTACACCTTC.

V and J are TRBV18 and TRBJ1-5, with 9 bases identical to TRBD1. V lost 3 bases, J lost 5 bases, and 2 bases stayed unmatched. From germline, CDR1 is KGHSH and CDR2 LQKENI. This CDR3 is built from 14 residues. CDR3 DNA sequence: TGTGCCAGCTCACCGGACAGGGGATATCAGCCCCAGCATTTT. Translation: CASSPDRGYQPQHF. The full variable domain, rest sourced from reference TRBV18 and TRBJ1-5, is NAGVMQNPRHLVRRRGQEARLRCSPMKGHSHVYWYRQLPEEGLKFMVYLQKENIIDESGMPKERFSAEFPKEGPSILRIQQVVRGDSAAYFCASSPDRGYQPQHFGDGTRLSIL.

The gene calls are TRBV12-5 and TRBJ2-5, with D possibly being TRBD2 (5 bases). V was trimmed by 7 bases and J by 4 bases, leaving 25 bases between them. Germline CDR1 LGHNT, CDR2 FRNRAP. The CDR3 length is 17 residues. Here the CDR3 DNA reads TGTGCTAGTGCCCCCGGACTTGGCGACTCATTAGGAGAGACCCAGTACTTC. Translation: CASAPGLGDSLGETQYF.

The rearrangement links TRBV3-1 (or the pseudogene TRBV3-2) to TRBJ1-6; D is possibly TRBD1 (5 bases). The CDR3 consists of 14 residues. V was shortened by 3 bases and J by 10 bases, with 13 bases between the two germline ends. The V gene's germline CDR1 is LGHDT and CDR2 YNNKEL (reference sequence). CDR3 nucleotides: TGTGCCAGCAGCCATCAGGGAAGGGAATCACCCCTCCACTTT. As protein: CASSHQGRESPLHF.

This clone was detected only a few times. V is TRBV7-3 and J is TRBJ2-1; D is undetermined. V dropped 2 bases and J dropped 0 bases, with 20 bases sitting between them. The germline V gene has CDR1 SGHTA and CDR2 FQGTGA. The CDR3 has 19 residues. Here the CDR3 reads CASSLVATAGASSYNEQFF. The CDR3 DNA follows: TGTGCCAGCAGCTTAGTGGCTACCGCTGGTGCTAGCTCCTACAATGAGCAGTTCTTC.

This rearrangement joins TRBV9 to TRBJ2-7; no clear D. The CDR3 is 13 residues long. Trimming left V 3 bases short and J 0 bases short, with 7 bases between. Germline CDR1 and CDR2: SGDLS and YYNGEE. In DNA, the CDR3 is TGTGCCAGCAGCGCTAGAAGCTCCTACGAGCAGTACTTC. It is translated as CASSARSSYEQYF.

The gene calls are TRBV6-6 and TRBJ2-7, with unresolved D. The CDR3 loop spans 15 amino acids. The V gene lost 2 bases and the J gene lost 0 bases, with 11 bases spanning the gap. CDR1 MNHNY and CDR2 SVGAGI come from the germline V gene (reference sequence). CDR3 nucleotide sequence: TGTGCCAGCAGTTACCCCAAGGTTGTCTCCTACGAGCAGTACTTC. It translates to CASSYPKVVSYEQYF.

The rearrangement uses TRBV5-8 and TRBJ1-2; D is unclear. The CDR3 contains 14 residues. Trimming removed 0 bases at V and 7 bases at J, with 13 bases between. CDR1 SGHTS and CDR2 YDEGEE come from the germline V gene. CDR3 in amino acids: CASSLGRGSGGYTF. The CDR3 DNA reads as TGTGCCAGCAGCTTGGGAAGAGGTAGTGGTGGCTACACCTTC.

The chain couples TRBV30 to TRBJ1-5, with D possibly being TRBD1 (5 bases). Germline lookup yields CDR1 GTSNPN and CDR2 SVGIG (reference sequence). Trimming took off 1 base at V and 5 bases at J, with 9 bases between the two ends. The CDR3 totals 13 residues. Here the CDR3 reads CAWSEDRDQPQHF. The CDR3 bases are TGTGCCTGGAGTGAAGACAGAGATCAGCCCCAGCATTTT.

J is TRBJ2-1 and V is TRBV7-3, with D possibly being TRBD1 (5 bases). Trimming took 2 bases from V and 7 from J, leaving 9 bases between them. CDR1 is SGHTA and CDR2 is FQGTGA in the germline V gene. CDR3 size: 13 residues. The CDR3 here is CASSLVRDNEQFF. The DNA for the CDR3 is TGTGCCAGCAGCTTAGTCAGGGATAATGAGCAGTTCTTC.

The CDR3 sequence: CAWGTDRVYEQYF. CDR3 DNA: TGTGCCTGGGGGACCGACAGGGTTTACGAGCAGTACTTC. This chain joins TRBV30 and TRBJ2-7, with 7 bases aligning to TRBD1. V was pared by 5 bases and J by 4 bases, with 8 bases of the junction left unmatched. The CDR3 runs to 13 residues. CDR1 is GTSNPN and CDR2 is SVGIG in the germline V gene (reference sequence).

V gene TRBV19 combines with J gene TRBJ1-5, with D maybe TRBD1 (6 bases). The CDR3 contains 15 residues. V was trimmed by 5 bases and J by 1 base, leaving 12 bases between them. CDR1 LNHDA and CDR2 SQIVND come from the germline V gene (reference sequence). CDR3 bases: TGTGCCAGTAGTGGTAGGCAGGGGAGCAATCAGCCCCAGCATTTT. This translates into CASSGRQGSNQPQHF.

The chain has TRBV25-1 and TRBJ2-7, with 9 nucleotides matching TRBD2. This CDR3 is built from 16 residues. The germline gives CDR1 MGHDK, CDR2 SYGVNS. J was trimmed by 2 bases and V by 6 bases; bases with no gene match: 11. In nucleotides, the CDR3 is TGTGCCAGCAGGACTTCCCCTGCGGGGGGGACCTACGAGCAGTACTTC. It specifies CASRTSPAGGTYEQYF.

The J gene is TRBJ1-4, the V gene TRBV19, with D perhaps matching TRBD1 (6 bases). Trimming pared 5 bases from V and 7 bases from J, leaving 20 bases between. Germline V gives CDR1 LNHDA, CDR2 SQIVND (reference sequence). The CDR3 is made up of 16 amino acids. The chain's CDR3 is CASSRAGRVGGEKLFF. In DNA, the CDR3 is TGTGCCAGTAGTCGGGCGGGACGGGTAGGGGGTGAAAAACTGTTTTTT. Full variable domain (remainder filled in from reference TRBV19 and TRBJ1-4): DGGITQSPKYLFRKEGQNVTLSCEQNLNHDAMYWYRQDPGQGLRLIYYSQIVNDFQKGDIAEGYSVSREKKESFPLTVTSAQKNPTAFYLCASSRAGRVGGEKLFFGSGTQLSVL.

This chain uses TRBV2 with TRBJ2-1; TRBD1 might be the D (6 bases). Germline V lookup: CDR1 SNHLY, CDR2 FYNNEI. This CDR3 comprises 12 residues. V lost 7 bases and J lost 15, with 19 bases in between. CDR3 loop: CASTTTGSRAFF. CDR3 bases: TGTGCCAGCACCACAACAGGGTCCCGTGCGTTCTTC.

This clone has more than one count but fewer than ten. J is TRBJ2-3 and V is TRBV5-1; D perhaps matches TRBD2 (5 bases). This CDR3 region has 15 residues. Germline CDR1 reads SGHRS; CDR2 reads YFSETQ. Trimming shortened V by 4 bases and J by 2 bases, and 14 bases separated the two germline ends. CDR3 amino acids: CASSRLPKDTDTQYF. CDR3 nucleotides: TGCGCCAGCAGCCGACTACCAAAAGACACAGATACGCAGTATTTT.

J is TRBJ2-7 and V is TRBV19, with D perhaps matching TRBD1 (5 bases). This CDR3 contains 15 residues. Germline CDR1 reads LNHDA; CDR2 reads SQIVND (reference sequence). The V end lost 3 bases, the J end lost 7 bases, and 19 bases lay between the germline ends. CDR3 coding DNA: TGTGCCAGTAGTATGGGGCGGCAGGGTTCTGAAGAGCAGTACTTC. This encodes CASSMGRQGSEEQYF.

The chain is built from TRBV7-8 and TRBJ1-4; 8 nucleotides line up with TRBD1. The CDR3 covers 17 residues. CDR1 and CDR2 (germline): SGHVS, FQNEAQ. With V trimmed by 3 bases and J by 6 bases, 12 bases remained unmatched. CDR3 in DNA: TGTGCCAGCAGCTTCGGTGGCTTTGGGACAGGTGATGAAAAACTGTTTTTT. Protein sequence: CASSFGGFGTGDEKLFF.

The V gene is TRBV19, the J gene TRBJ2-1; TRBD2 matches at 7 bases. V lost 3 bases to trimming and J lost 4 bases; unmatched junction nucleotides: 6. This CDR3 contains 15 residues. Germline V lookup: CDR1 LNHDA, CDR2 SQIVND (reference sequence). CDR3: CASSIGLADYNEQFF. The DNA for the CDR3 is TGTGCCAGTAGTATTGGTCTAGCGGATTACAATGAGCAGTTCTTC.

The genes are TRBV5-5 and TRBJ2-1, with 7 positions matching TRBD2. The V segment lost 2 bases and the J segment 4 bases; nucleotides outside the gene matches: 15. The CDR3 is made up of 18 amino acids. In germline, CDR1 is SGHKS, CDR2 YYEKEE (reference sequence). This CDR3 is CASSFSSAFSGGYNEQFF. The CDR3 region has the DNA TGTGCCAGCAGCTTTTCTTCTGCCTTCTCGGGGGGATACAATGAGCAGTTCTTC.